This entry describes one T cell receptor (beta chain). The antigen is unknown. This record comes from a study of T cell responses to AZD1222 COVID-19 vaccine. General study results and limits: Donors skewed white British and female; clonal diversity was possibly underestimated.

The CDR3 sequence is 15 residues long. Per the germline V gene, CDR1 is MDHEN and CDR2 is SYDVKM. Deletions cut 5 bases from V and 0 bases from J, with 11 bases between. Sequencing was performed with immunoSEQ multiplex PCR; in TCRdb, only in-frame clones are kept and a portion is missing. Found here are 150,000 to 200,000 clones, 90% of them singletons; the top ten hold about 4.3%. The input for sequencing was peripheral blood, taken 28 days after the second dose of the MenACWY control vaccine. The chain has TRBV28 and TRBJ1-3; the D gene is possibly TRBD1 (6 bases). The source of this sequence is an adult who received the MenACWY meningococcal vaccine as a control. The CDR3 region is CASSLQGGSGNTIYF. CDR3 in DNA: TGTGCCAGCAGTCTACAGGGTGGCTCTGGAAACACCATATATTTT.